The 25 T cell receptor beta chains presented below share a single source sample, sequenced in a study of T cell repertoires in cytomegalovirus infection. These receptors have no identified antigens. MiXCR, run by TCRdb on the reads, gives a single entry per CDR3 protein. The table includes about 920,000 distinct CDR3 sequences, 31% detected once. This sample comprised cultured CD8+ T cells from PBMCs, obtained from culture after CMV antigen stimulation. These receptors all stem from a human donor in good health (CMV status not recorded). Some clones in this sample may be carry-over from other donors' samples.

In DNA form, the CDR3 reads TGCGCCAGCAGCCAAGCTGCGACTAGCGGGGGCCCTAGCTCCTACAATGAGCAGTTCTTC. This codes for CASSQAATSGGPSSYNEQFF. This chain joins TRBV4-1 and TRBJ2-1; 12 bases are a match to TRBD2. V was pared by 1 base and J by 0 bases, with 10 bases of the junction left unmatched. CDR1 and CDR2 (germline): MGHRA, YSYEKL. CDR3 length: 20 residues.

This clonotype turned up a few times. The chain carries TRBV6-5 and TRBJ2-1; the match to TRBD1 covers 8 bases. CDR3 length: 14 amino acids. The junction had 3 bases not matched to a gene; V was cut back by 0 bases and J by 8 bases. Per germline, CDR1 MNHEY and CDR2 SVGAGI. The CDR3 DNA is TGTGCCAGCAGTTACTCGGCAGGGGGCGATGAGCAGTTCTTC. Translated: CASSYSAGGDEQFF.

This clonotype was counted once. The chain employs TRBV27 and TRBJ1-1; D gene uncertain. This CDR3 has 18 amino acids. V was shortened by 8 bases and J by 1 base, with 26 bases between the two germline ends. Per the germline V gene, CDR1 is MNHEY and CDR2 is SMNVEV (reference sequence). CDR3 nucleotides: TGTGCCAGCCAGAAAGGAGGGTACATGAATTGGGGGAACACTGAAGCTTTCTTT. It yields the protein CASQKGGYMNWGNTEAFF.

V usage is TRBV20-1 and J usage is TRBJ2-1, with 10 bases lining up with TRBD2. The CDR3 contains 15 residues. Germline CDR1 is DFQATT and CDR2 is SNEGSKA (reference sequence). V trimming: 1 base; J trimming: 8 bases; junction bases outside the gene matches: 8. CDR3 sequence reads: CSARALSGGNHEQFF. The CDR3 region has the DNA TGCAGTGCTAGAGCCCTTAGCGGGGGGAACCATGAGCAGTTCTTC.

This clonotype was counted ten times or more. The CDR3 reads CASSFWKELAGISYEQYF. In DNA form, the CDR3 reads TGTGCCAGCAGCTTTTGGAAAGAACTAGCGGGGATCTCCTACGAGCAGTACTTC. V and J are TRBV7-2 and TRBJ2-7; 10 bases agree with TRBD2. Germline assignment: CDR1 SGHTA and CDR2 FQGNSA. The CDR3 runs 18 residues. J was trimmed by 0 bases and V by 3 bases; bases with no gene match: 11.

V gene TRBV19 combines with J gene TRBJ2-3; TRBD1 might be the D (6 bases). V was trimmed by 0 bases and J by 0 bases, leaving 16 bases between them. In germline, CDR1 is LNHDA, CDR2 SQIVND (reference sequence). The CDR3 extends over 18 amino acids. The CDR3 spells CASSIDLPGGSSTDTQYF. As DNA, the CDR3 is TGTGCCAGTAGTATAGATCTTCCTGGGGGCTCTAGCACAGATACGCAGTATTTT.

In this sample, this clonotype turned up many times. The chain couples TRBV5-6 to TRBJ2-1; D is ambiguous. V lost 0 bases, J lost 7 bases, and 5 bases lay in between. Germline V CDR1 and CDR2: SGHDT, YYEEEE. CDR3 length equals 12 residues. CDR3 bases: TGTGCCAGCAGCTTGGCCTGGAATGAGCAGTTCTTC. Translating gives CASSLAWNEQFF.

At least ten counts were recorded for this clonotype. The rearrangement joins TRBV7-2 to TRBJ2-1, with TRBD2 matching 8 bases. Unmatched junction bases numbered 8, after V lost 5 bases and J lost 8 bases. This CDR3 has 14 residues. Germline lookup yields CDR1 SGHTA and CDR2 FQGNSA. The CDR3 protein is CASSTSGGTDEQFF. The CDR3 bases are TGTGCCAGCAGCACAAGCGGGGGAACGGATGAGCAGTTCTTC.

V and J are TRBV7-4 and TRBJ2-5; D not certain. CDR3 length: 14 residues. Trimming cost V 5 bases and J 1 base, with 11 bases left between them. In germline, CDR1 is SGHVT, CDR2 SQSDAQ. Here the CDR3 DNA reads TGTGCCAGCAGCCCCCGGGCGGCCCAAGAGACCCAGTACTTC. It yields the protein CASSPRAAQETQYF.

The sample holds a few counts of this clonotype. This chain connects TRBV7-9 to TRBJ2-2, with TRBD1 identical over 7 bases. The CDR3 runs to 16 residues. Germline V lookup: CDR1 SEHNR, CDR2 FQNEAQ (reference sequence). The V and J ends lost 2 bases and 0 bases, in that order; junction bases with no gene match: 3. For the CDR3, the DNA is TGTGCCAGCAGCTTAAACCAGGGGGCGAACACCGGGGAGCTGTTTTTT. Protein product: CASSLNQGANTGELFF. Looking up the rest from reference TRBV7-9 and TRBJ2-2 gives the full variable domain: DTGVSQNPRHKITKRGQNVTFRCDPISEHNRLYWYRQTLGQGPEFLTYFQNEAQLEKSRLLSDRFSAERPKGSFSTLEIQRTEQGDSAMYLCASSLNQGANTGELFFGEGSRLTVL.

This clonotype was detected only a few times. The V call is TRBV20-1, the J call TRBJ1-1; D gene uncertain. This CDR3 has 13 residues. Germline V lookup: CDR1 DFQATT, CDR2 SNEGSKA (reference sequence). Trimming cost V 2 bases and J 4 bases, with 11 bases left between them. The CDR3 DNA sequence: TGCAGTGCTAGACCTTGGGGAGGCACTGAAGCTTTCTTT. This sequence encodes CSARPWGGTEAFF.

This clonotype came up a few times. V and J are TRBV11-2 and TRBJ2-7, with 8 bases lining up with TRBD2. The germline gives CDR1 SGHAT, CDR2 FQNNGV. This CDR3 spans 15 amino acids. The J segment lost 4 bases and the V segment lost 6 bases, leaving 11 bases of the junction unmatched. CDR3 nucleotide sequence: TGTGCCAGCAGTGAATTCGCGGGGGGAGATTACGAGCAGTACGTC. It codes for CASSEFAGGDYEQYV.

The chain joins TRBV27 to TRBJ2-3; D may be TRBD1 (6 bases). The CDR3 runs to 11 residues. V shed 6 bases and J shed 10 bases, with 11 bases lying between them. CDR1 is MNHEY, CDR2 SMNVEV, per germline (reference sequence). CDR3 in DNA: TGTGCCAGCAGCGGACAGTGGGCGCAGTATTTT. It is translated as CASSGQWAQYF.

This clonotype was seen more than once but under ten times. The genes are TRBV5-5 and TRBJ2-7, with TRBD2 matching over 11 bases. The length of the CDR3 is 16 residues. The J segment lost 3 bases and the V segment lost 4 bases, leaving 9 bases of the junction unmatched. Germline CDR1 SGHKS, CDR2 YYEKEE (reference sequence). This chain's CDR3 is CASSASVGLAVYEQYV. For the CDR3, the DNA is TGTGCCAGCAGCGCGAGTGTGGGACTAGCGGTCTACGAGCAGTACGTC.

This clonotype was seen a handful of times. The CDR3 DNA reads as TGTGCCAGCAGCCAAGCGGGGTGGGACCCCAGTTCACCCCTCCACTTT. Translating gives CASSQAGWDPSSPLHF. The chain is built from TRBV3-1 and TRBJ1-6, with D perhaps TRBD1 (5 bases). Deletions cut 1 base from V and 9 bases from J, with 16 bases between. The length of the CDR3 is 16 residues. Germline V lookup: CDR1 LGHDT, CDR2 YNNKEL (reference sequence).

The chain is built from TRBV5-5 and TRBJ2-5; 12 bases align to TRBD1. V trimming: 3 bases; J trimming: 5 bases; junction bases outside the gene matches: 8. Germline V gives CDR1 SGHKS, CDR2 YYEKEE (reference sequence). The CDR3 sequence is 16 residues long. CDR3 amino acids: CASSSSGTGGAETQYF. CDR3 DNA: TGTGCCAGCAGCTCCTCCGGGACAGGGGGCGCTGAGACCCAGTACTTC.

This clonotype has more than one count but fewer than ten. V gene TRBV7-8 combines with J gene TRBJ2-1; D is unclear. The length of the CDR3 is 15 residues. V was trimmed by 1 base and J by 6 bases, leaving 13 bases between them. Germline assignment: CDR1 SGHVS and CDR2 FQNEAQ. CDR3 nucleotides: TGTGCCAGCAGCTTAGGCCCCCTCGGGTCCAATGAGCAGTTCTTC. It specifies CASSLGPLGSNEQFF.

The V and J genes are TRBV2 and TRBJ1-5; the match to TRBD1 covers 7 bases. Losses at the gene ends were 4 bases for V and 5 bases for J; bases not matched to a gene: 5. Germline V gene sequence: CDR1 SNHLY, CDR2 FYNNEI. This CDR3 spans 14 amino acids. The CDR3 DNA follows: TGTGCCAGCAGTGGGACAGGCCCCTATCAGCCCCAGCATTTT. It yields the protein CASSGTGPYQPQHF.

The rearrangement links TRBV10-3 to TRBJ1-6; 9 bases line up with TRBD1. Germline loops: CDR1 ENHRY, CDR2 SYGVKD. The junction had 6 bases not matched to a gene; V was cut back by 6 bases and J by 6 bases. This CDR3 region has 15 residues. Here the CDR3 reads CAIRGDRERNSPLHF. The DNA for the CDR3 is TGTGCCATCAGGGGGGACAGGGAACGTAATTCACCCCTCCACTTT.

Here the CDR3 reads CASSGVRSSYNEQFF. The CDR3 nucleotides are TGTGCCAGCAGTGGGGTGCGAAGCTCCTACAATGAGCAGTTCTTC. V and J are TRBV6-2 or TRBV6-3 and TRBJ2-1, with no clear D. Germline CDR1 and CDR2: MNHEY and SVGEGT. The V end was cut by 5 bases, the J end by 0 bases, with 11 bases between. This CDR3 contains 15 residues.

This chain links TRBV14 with TRBJ2-1; D is unresolved. The CDR3 spans 15 residues. V shed 0 bases and J shed 0 bases, with 6 bases lying between them. Germline-derived CDR1 and CDR2 are SGHDN and FVKESK. CDR3 nucleotides: TGTGCCAGCAGCCAAGAGGTTTTCTCCTACAATGAGCAGTTCTTC. Protein sequence: CASSQEVFSYNEQFF.

The CDR3 DNA follows: TGTGCCAGCAGTTACTCTGGAGCAGGGTCGGGCTATGGCTACACCTTC. It specifies CASSYSGAGSGYGYTF. The V and J genes are TRBV6-6 and TRBJ1-2, with D possibly TRBD1 on 5 matching bases. Trimming took 0 bases from V and 4 from J, leaving 15 bases between them. Germline CDR1 MNHNY, CDR2 SVGAGI (reference sequence). The CDR3 totals 16 residues.

In the case of this clonotype: One end of the junction varies from germline; a read error may be responsible. This rearrangement joins TRBV4-1 to TRBJ1-2, with TRBD1 identical over 8 bases. The CDR3 contains 13 residues. From germline, CDR1 is MGHRA and CDR2 YSYEKL. The CDR3 region has the DNA TGTGCCAGCAGCGAACAGGGGGATTATGGCTACACCTTC. This encodes CASSEQGDYGYTF.

The V call is TRBV6-5, the J call TRBJ1-1; 9 bases are a match to TRBD1. This CDR3 comprises 15 residues. The germline gives CDR1 MNHEY, CDR2 SVGAGI. V shed 3 bases, J shed 4 bases, and the junction held 6 bases outside the gene matches. CDR3 nucleotide sequence: TGTGCCAGCAGTTATACTAGACAGGGGGGCACTGAAGCTTTCTTT. Translated, it gives CASSYTRQGGTEAFF.

The genes are TRBV20-1 and TRBJ2-5; 8 nucleotides align to TRBD1. There are 15 residues in the CDR3. Per germline, CDR1 DFQATT and CDR2 SNEGSKA (reference sequence). Unmatched junction bases numbered 6, after V lost 0 bases and J lost 3 bases. This chain's CDR3 is CSARDPATGEETQYF. The CDR3 region has the DNA TGCAGTGCTAGAGATCCCGCGACAGGGGAAGAGACCCAGTACTTC.